The 5 T cell receptor beta chains reported below all come from one sample, sequenced in a study of cytomegalovirus exposure and HLA in healthy donors. 60 Vbeta and 13 Jbeta primers were used in PCR. Repertoires were generated with immunoSEQ multiplex PCR, while TCRdb's copy carries only in-frame clones and drops some. The sample shows 90,000 to 130,000 clones, roughly three quarters of them seen only once. Material: PBMCs. The source of these receptors is a man aged 25-40 years in good health and CMV-seropositive.

CDR3 loop: CASGDRDSPLHF. The CDR3 DNA follows: TGTGCCAGTGGGGACAGGGATTCACCCCTCCACTTT. The chain uses TRBV19 and TRBJ1-6, with 9 bases matching TRBD1. The junction had 1 base not matched to a gene; V was cut back by 8 bases and J by 8 bases. In germline, CDR1 is LNHDA, CDR2 SQIVND (reference sequence). This CDR3 comprises 12 residues.

The chain combines TRBV5-4 with TRBJ1-2; no definite D call. The germline CDR1 and CDR2 sequences are SGHNT and YYREEE (reference sequence). Trimming left V 4 bases short and J 5 bases short, with 12 bases between. The length of the CDR3 is 13 residues. CDR3 region: CASSARGDYGYTF. The DNA for the CDR3 is TGTGCCAGCAGCGCCCGTGGAGATTATGGCTACACCTTC.

J is TRBJ1-2 and V is TRBV28; no clear D. This CDR3 is built from 14 residues. CDR1 and CDR2 (germline): MDHEN, SYDVKM. Deletions cut 4 bases from V and 0 bases from J, with 9 bases between. The chain's CDR3 is CASSYGGANYGYTF. As DNA, the CDR3 is TGTGCCAGCAGTTATGGAGGAGCTAACTATGGCTACACCTTC.

The chain has TRBV11-2 and TRBJ2-7; 8 bases agree with TRBD1. Germline loops: CDR1 SGHAT, CDR2 FQNNGV. The CDR3 loop spans 16 amino acids. V trimming: 0 bases; J trimming: 4 bases; junction bases outside the gene matches: 8. The CDR3 coding sequence is TGTGCCAGCAGCTTAGAAGGGTCAGGGGGCTTATACGAGCAGTACTTC. Amino acid sequence: CASSLEGSGGLYEQYF.

This rearrangement joins TRBV15 to TRBJ1-2; 7 positions agree with TRBD1. This CDR3 is built from 16 residues. Germline V gene data show CDR1 as LNHNV and CDR2 as YYDKDF (reference sequence). The junction had 11 bases not matched to a gene; V was cut back by 2 bases and J by 5 bases. CDR3 protein: CATSRSPPDRIYGYTF. In DNA, the CDR3 is TGTGCCACCAGCAGATCCCCCCCGGACAGGATTTATGGCTACACCTTC.